Sequencing of this TCR beta chain was carried out in a study of cytomegalovirus exposure and HLA in healthy donors. Study observations and caveats: A missense variant in DCLRE1C was later tied to TCR beta V- and J-gene trimming. Rates of TCR association differed by HLA locus in a later analysis, with DRB1 highest and HLA-C lowest.

As for this clone: The antigen remains unidentified.

PCR primers comprised 60 Vbeta and 13 Jbeta primers. Clones were sequenced by immunoSEQ multiplex PCR, and TCRdb holds only the in-frame ones, with some missing. The sample totals 60,000 to 90,000 clones. The CDR3 sequence is 13 residues long. Per germline, CDR1 SGHAT and CDR2 FQNNGV. This clonotype was sampled from a woman aged 40-49 years in good health and CMV-seropositive. The rearrangement links TRBV11-2 to TRBJ2-5, with a possible D match to TRBD2 (6 bases). The J call may be incorrect, as the DNA end agrees better with TRBJ2-7. Source material: PBMCs. In DNA, the CDR3 is TGTGCCAGCAGCTCTGGAGGGGTGGGCGAGCAGTACTTC. Translation: CASSSGGVGEQYF.